What follows describes a single T cell receptor (beta chain). V shed 5 bases and J 0 bases; nucleotides not matched to a gene: 10. Germline V gene sequence: CDR1 SGHTA, CDR2 FQGTGA. This CDR3 region has 18 residues. The sample originates from a study of T cell changes during pregnancy in multiple sclerosis. The method was immunoSEQ multiplex PCR; TCRdb's version includes in-frame clones alone and lacks a portion of them. This table has over 10,000 clones, approximately 88% appearing once. The material was CD8+ T cells from peripheral blood mononuclear cells, obtained in the second trimester of pregnancy. The chain uses TRBV7-3 and TRBJ2-6, with TRBD1 identical over 7 bases. The TCR comes from a female donor in good health, enrolled as a control in a pregnancy study. CDR3 coding DNA: TGTGCCAGCAGCGCCGACAGGGAGAGCCTCTCTGGGGCCAACGTCCTGACTTTC. Residues: CASSADRESLSGANVLTF.